These 25 T cell receptor beta chains were sequenced from one sample in a study of cytomegalovirus exposure and HLA in healthy donors. PCR was performed using 60 Vbeta and 13 Jbeta primers. The method was immunoSEQ multiplex PCR; TCRdb's version includes in-frame clones alone and lacks a portion of them. The sample includes fewer than 250,000 clones, roughly 79% seen only once; the top ten take approximately 1.8%. Sequences were obtained from PBMCs. These receptor sequences come from a male donor in good health and CMV-seronegative.

The J gene is TRBJ2-5, the V gene TRBV7-9, with 9 bases lining up with TRBD1. J lost 2 bases, V lost 4 bases, and 5 bases had no gene match. Germline V gene lookup returns CDR1 SEHNR and CDR2 FQNEAQ (reference sequence). The CDR3 length is 15 residues. The CDR3 DNA is TGTGCCAGCAGCTCCGACAGGGGGTGGCAAGAGACCCAGTACTTC. Residues: CASSSDRGWQETQYF.

The chain recombines TRBV6-4 with TRBJ2-1; the D gene is possibly TRBD2 (5 bases). V was clipped by 3 bases and J by 8 bases, with 14 bases between them. From germline, CDR1 is MRHNA and CDR2 SNTAGT. The CDR3 covers 14 residues. The CDR3 spells CASSEGGPRDEQFF. CDR3 coding DNA: TGTGCCAGCAGTGAAGGAGGACCTCGGGATGAGCAGTTCTTC.

V and J are TRBV29-1 and TRBJ1-4; 11 bases agree with TRBD1. Germline CDR1 reads SQVTM; CDR2 reads ANQGSEA. The CDR3 length is 13 residues. V lost 7 bases and J lost 8; bases outside the gene matches: 6. CDR3 DNA sequence: TGCAGCGCTCGGGACAGGGGGGAAGAAAAACTGTTTTTT. Its protein is CSARDRGEEKLFF.

J is TRBJ2-1 and V is TRBV29-1, with TRBD2 as a possible D gene (6 bases). The length of the CDR3 is 13 residues. The germline V gene encodes CDR1 SQVTM and CDR2 ANQGSEA. Trimming shortened V by 7 bases and J by 7 bases, and 17 bases separated the two germline ends. CDR3 sequence reads: CSAAPRLENEQFF. The CDR3 DNA reads as TGCAGCGCGGCCCCGAGACTAGAGAATGAGCAGTTCTTC.

Details on this clone: The same CDR3 is also encoded by other DNA sequences in this sample. The chain carries TRBV7-3 and TRBJ2-5; 7 bases align to TRBD2. CDR1 and CDR2 from the germline V gene are SGHTA and FQGTGA. The CDR3 extends over 13 amino acids. V lost 5 bases and J lost 4; bases outside the gene matches: 4. The CDR3 nucleotides read TGTGCCAGCAGCAGAGGCGGGGGAGAGACCCAGTACTTC. Translating it yields CASSRGGGETQYF.

The V gene is TRBV4-3, the J gene TRBJ2-7; D is unclear. The CDR3 runs 16 residues. V gave up 0 bases and J gave up 0 bases, with 12 bases separating them. The germline V gene encodes CDR1 LGHNA and CDR2 YSLEER. CDR3 nucleotides: TGCGCCAGCAGCCAAGATCCAAACAGCCCCTCCTACGAGCAGTACTTC. It is translated as CASSQDPNSPSYEQYF.

A few counts support this clone. The chain carries TRBV7-6 and TRBJ1-5; the D gene is possibly TRBD1 (6 bases). The V end lost 7 bases, the J end lost 6 bases, and 13 bases lay between the germline ends. CDR1 and CDR2 (germline): SGHVS, FNYEAQ. CDR3 size: 13 residues. For the CDR3, the DNA is TGTGCCAGCAATGCAGGGGCCGGTCAGCCCCAGCATTTT. Amino acid sequence: CASNAGAGQPQHF.

The chain employs TRBV2 and TRBJ1-2; 12 positions match TRBD1. V gave up 7 bases and J gave up 3 bases; unmatched junction bases: 12. This CDR3 has 17 residues. Germline assignment: CDR1 SNHLY and CDR2 FYNNEI. For the CDR3, the DNA is TGTGCCAGCAATAACCTAGGGGGGACAGGGGGCGACTATGGCTACACCTTC. It codes for CASNNLGGTGGDYGYTF.

The rearrangement joins TRBV5-1 to TRBJ2-6; D ambiguous. CDR1 is SGHRS, CDR2 YFSETQ, per germline. The V end lost 4 bases, the J end lost 0 bases, and 5 bases lay between the germline ends. The CDR3 is 14 residues long. Here the CDR3 DNA reads TGCGCCAGCAGCCCCTACTCTGGGGCCAACGTCCTGACTTTC. This translates into CASSPYSGANVLTF. The full variable domain, with the rest looked up from reference TRBV5-1 and TRBJ2-6, is KAGVTQTPRYLIKTRGQQVTLSCSPISGHRSVSWYQQTPGQGLQFLFEYFSETQRNKGNFPGRFSGRQFSNSRSEMNVSTLELGDSALYLCASSPYSGANVLTFGAGSRLTVL.

This chain uses TRBV5-4 with TRBJ1-1, with D tentatively TRBD1 (5 bases). This CDR3 is built from 15 residues. The V gene lost 8 bases and the J gene lost 1 base, with 18 bases spanning the gap. Germline CDR1 and CDR2: SGHNT and YYREEE (reference sequence). The CDR3 DNA is TGTGCCAGTCGAATCTCCGGGGGTGGGAACACTGAAGCTTTCTTT. As protein: CASRISGGGNTEAFF.

V usage is TRBV28 and J usage is TRBJ2-5, with TRBD2 matching 12 bases. The CDR3 has 15 amino acids. Looked up from germline, CDR1 is MDHEN and CDR2 is SYDVKM. The V gene end was trimmed by 5 bases and the J gene end by 5 bases; junction bases not matched to a gene: 6. The CDR3 bases are TGTGCCAGCAGTCGACGACTAGCGGGAGATGAGACCCAGTACTTC. Translated: CASSRRLAGDETQYF. The complete variable domain, with remaining parts taken from reference TRBV28 and TRBJ2-5, reads DVKVTQSSRYLVKRTGEKVFLECVQDMDHENMFWYRQDPGLGLRLIYFSYDVKMKEKGDIPEGYSVSREKKERFSLILESASTNQTSMYLCASSRRLAGDETQYFGPGTRLLVL.

Only one count was recorded for this clone. The chain joins TRBV7-2 to TRBJ2-1; 12 bases match TRBD2. Per the germline V gene, CDR1 is SGHTA and CDR2 is FQGNSA. The CDR3 is 15 amino acids. The V and J ends lost 4 bases and 10 bases, in that order; junction bases with no gene match: 8. The CDR3 is CASSSGLAGMEEQFF. CDR3 sequence (DNA): TGTGCCAGCAGCTCGGGACTAGCGGGCATGGAGGAGCAGTTCTTC.

The chain is built from TRBV5-1 and TRBJ1-6; the match to TRBD1 covers 7 bases. This CDR3 is 15 amino acids long. Germline values: CDR1 SGHRS, CDR2 YFSETQ. The trim removed 2 bases at V and 14 bases at J, leaving 13 bases unmatched. CDR3 loop: CASSFETGPGRTLHF. DNA for the CDR3: TGCGCCAGCAGCTTTGAGACAGGGCCGGGTAGGACCCTCCACTTT.

V is TRBV5-1 and J is TRBJ2-3, with TRBD2 matching over 9 bases. CDR1 and CDR2 from the germline V gene are SGHRS and YFSETQ. This CDR3 is built from 15 residues. V was clipped by 8 bases and J by 2 bases; unmatched bases: 9. The CDR3, as DNA: TGCGCCAGTCGAGTAGCGGGAGCCCACACAGATACGCAGTATTTT. Amino acid sequence: CASRVAGAHTDTQYF.

The gene calls are TRBV25-1 and TRBJ1-2, with 7 positions matching TRBD1. This CDR3 has 12 amino acids. V lost 6 bases and J lost 5; bases outside the gene matches: 3. Germline CDR1 is MGHDK and CDR2 is SYGVNS. CDR3 sequence: CASRKGQYGYTF. The DNA of the CDR3 is TGTGCCAGCAGGAAGGGACAGTATGGCTACACCTTC.

This chain links TRBV30 with TRBJ1-2; D not certain. Germline loops: CDR1 GTSNPN, CDR2 SVGIG (reference sequence). The CDR3 spans 13 residues. V was pared by 5 bases and J by 4 bases, with 14 bases between. This CDR3 reads CAWGLMRGYGYTF. CDR3 coding DNA: TGTGCCTGGGGTCTGATGCGGGGCTATGGCTACACCTTC.

The chain carries TRBV11-1 and TRBJ1-2; D is possibly TRBD1 (5 bases). Germline values: CDR1 SGHAT, CDR2 FQDESV (reference sequence). The CDR3 is 16 residues long. Trimming left V 1 base short and J 8 bases short, with 20 bases between. This CDR3 is CASSLGSDTEAHGYTF. The CDR3 DNA reads as TGTGCCAGCAGCTTAGGTTCGGACACCGAAGCGCACGGCTACACCTTC.

This clone was counted only a few times. The chain has TRBV4-1 and TRBJ1-4; D uncertain. The CDR3 consists of 15 residues. CDR1 is MGHRA, CDR2 YSYEKL, per germline. V lost 1 base to trimming and J lost 5 bases, with 11 bases between them. CDR3 residues: CASSQVGGGNEKLFF. CDR3 coding DNA: TGCGCCAGCAGCCAAGTCGGAGGTGGCAATGAAAAACTGTTTTTT.

The chain links TRBV21-1 to TRBJ2-3; the table gives TRBD2 as D, unverified against the DNA. TRBV21-1 is termed a pseudogene. The CDR3 consists of 16 residues. The CDR3 is CASTSTSGAIPDTQYF. The CDR3 region has the DNA TGTGCCAGCACCTCGACTAGCGGGGCGATCCCGGATACGCAGTATTTT.

The V gene is TRBV10-3, the J gene TRBJ1-5; 7 bases fit TRBD1. The CDR3 is 17 amino acids. Looked up from germline, CDR1 is ENHRY and CDR2 is SYGVKD. After removal of 0 bases from V and 3 bases from J, the junction contained 8 bases not matched to a gene. The CDR3 DNA follows: TGTGCCATCAGTGAGTCCCTTGACAGGGTAGCCAATCAGCCCCAGCATTTT. It translates to CAISESLDRVANQPQHF.

The rearrangement joins TRBV5-1 to TRBJ2-5, with 10 bases aligning to TRBD2. The DNA end favors TRBJ2-7, so the J call may be wrong. The CDR3 loop spans 21 amino acids. Germline-derived CDR1 and CDR2 are SGHRS and YFSETQ. The CDR3 protein is CASSLSRSRASGSRVGYEQYF. The DNA of the CDR3 is TGCGCCAGCAGCTTGTCTCGGTCTCGGGCTAGCGGGAGTAGAGTCGGGTACGAGCAGTACTTC.

The gene calls are TRBV29-1 and TRBJ1-4; D unclear. Germline assignment: CDR1 SQVTM and CDR2 ANQGSEA. V was trimmed by 3 bases and J by 8 bases, leaving 7 bases between them. This CDR3 spans 11 amino acids. In DNA form, the CDR3 reads TGCAGCGTTGAGCGCCGAGAAAAACTGTTTTTT. This translates into CSVERREKLFF.

The chain carries TRBV6-6 and TRBJ1-5, with a possible D match to TRBD1 (5 bases). Per germline, CDR1 MNHNY and CDR2 SVGAGI (reference sequence). V lost 7 bases and J lost 0, with 10 bases in between. CDR3 length equals 14 residues. This CDR3 is CASNDRGSNQPQHF. The CDR3 bases are TGTGCCAGCAATGATAGGGGTAGCAATCAGCCCCAGCATTTT.

The V and J genes are TRBV6-1 and TRBJ1-1; D not certain. This CDR3 is 13 amino acids long. Trimming left V 4 bases short and J 3 bases short, with 9 bases between. Per the germline V gene, CDR1 is MNHNS and CDR2 is SASEGT. In DNA form, the CDR3 reads TGTGCCAGCAGTGCCGGGGAGTACACTGAAGCTTTCTTT. As protein: CASSAGEYTEAFF.

The V call is TRBV9, the J call TRBJ2-7, with D perhaps matching TRBD2 (5 bases). CDR1 is SGDLS, CDR2 YYNGEE, per germline. V shed 4 bases and J shed 0 bases, with 14 bases lying between them. The CDR3 is made up of 15 amino acids. For the CDR3, the DNA is TGTGCCAGCAGCCCTAATTCGGGGAGCTCCTACGAGCAGTACTTC. Amino acid sequence: CASSPNSGSSYEQYF.